This T cell receptor (beta chain) stems from a study of control samples from healthy donors and cancer patients. Profiled with immunoSEQ multiplex PCR; TCRdb holds only in-frame clones, not every one. This table holds about 130,000 clones, roughly 87% found once. Sequencing was carried out using blood. This sequence originates from a man aged 18 to 29 in good health.

CDR3: CASSISNSGNTIYF. CDR3 sequence (DNA): TGTGCCAGCAGCATCTCCAACTCTGGAAACACCATATATTTT. The J gene is TRBJ1-3, the V gene TRBV7-9; the D is unclear. Germline values: CDR1 SEHNR, CDR2 FQNEAQ (reference sequence). V lost 5 bases, J lost 0 bases, and 8 bases lay in between. The CDR3 covers 14 residues. The whole variable domain, remainder taken from reference TRBV7-9 and TRBJ1-3, is DTGVSQNPRHKITKRGQNVTFRCDPISEHNRLYWYRQTLGQGPEFLTYFQNEAQLEKSRLLSDRFSAERPKGSFSTLEIQRTEQGDSAMYLCASSISNSGNTIYFGEGSWLTVV.